This T cell receptor (beta chain) was profiled in a study of blood T cell repertoires in COVID-19. The CDR3 loop spans 13 amino acids. Germline CDR1 reads SQVTM; CDR2 reads ANQGSEA. V shed 4 bases, J shed 6 bases, and the junction held 4 bases outside the gene matches. Libraries were prepared by immunoSEQ multiplex PCR; TCRdb keeps only in-frame clonotypes and omits some of them. The repertoire holds about 190,000 clones, with under 85% as singletons. The chain is built from TRBV29-1 and TRBJ1-1, with TRBD1 matching 11 bases. The TCR was taken from a woman aged 40 to 55 with acute or convalescent COVID-19. The sample comprised peripheral blood. The CDR3 reads CSVGGQGVSEAFF. The CDR3 nucleotides read TGCAGCGTTGGGGGACAGGGGGTCTCTGAAGCTTTCTTT.